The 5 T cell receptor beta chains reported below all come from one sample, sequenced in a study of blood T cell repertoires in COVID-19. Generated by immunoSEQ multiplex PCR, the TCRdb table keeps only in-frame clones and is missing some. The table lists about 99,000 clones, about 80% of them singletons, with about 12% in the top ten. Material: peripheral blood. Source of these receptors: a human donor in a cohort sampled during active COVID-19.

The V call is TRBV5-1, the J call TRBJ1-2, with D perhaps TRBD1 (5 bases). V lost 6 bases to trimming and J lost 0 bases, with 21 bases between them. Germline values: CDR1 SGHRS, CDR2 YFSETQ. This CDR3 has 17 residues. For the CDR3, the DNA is TGCGCCAGCAACGGGGAGGGGATGTCAGGCACTAACTATGGCTACACCTTC. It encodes CASNGEGMSGTNYGYTF.

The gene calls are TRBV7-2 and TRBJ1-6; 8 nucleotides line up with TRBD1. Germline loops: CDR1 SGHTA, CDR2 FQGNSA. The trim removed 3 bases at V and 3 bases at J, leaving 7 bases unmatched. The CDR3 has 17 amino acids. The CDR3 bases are TGTGCCAGCAGCTTTGCCCAGGGGGCCGACTATAATTCACCCCTCCACTTT. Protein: CASSFAQGADYNSPLHF.

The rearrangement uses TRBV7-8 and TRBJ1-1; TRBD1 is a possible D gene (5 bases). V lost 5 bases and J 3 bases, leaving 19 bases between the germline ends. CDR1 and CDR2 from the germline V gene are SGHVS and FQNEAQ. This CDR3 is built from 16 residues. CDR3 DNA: TGTGCCAGCAGCCCAAGGACCCGGGGGTTGGACACTGAAGCTTTCTTT. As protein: CASSPRTRGLDTEAFF.

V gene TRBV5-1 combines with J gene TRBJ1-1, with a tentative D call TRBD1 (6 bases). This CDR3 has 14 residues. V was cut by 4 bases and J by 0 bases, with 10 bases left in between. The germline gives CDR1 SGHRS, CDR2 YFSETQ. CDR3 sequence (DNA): TGCGCCAGCAGCCAACAGGGCCTGAACACTGAAGCTTTCTTT. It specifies CASSQQGLNTEAFF.

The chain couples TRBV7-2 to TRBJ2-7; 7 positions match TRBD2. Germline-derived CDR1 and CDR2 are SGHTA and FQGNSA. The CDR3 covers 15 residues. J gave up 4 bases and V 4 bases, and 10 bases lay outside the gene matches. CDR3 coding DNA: TGTGCCAGCAGCTCCTCGACTAGCCCCCGTTACGAGCAGTACTTC. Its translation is CASSSSTSPRYEQYF.